These 23 T cell receptor beta chains were sequenced from one sample in a study of a mutant IDH1 vaccine in newly diagnosed glioma. Stated time point: week 5, during vaccination. Mutant IDH1 20-mer peptide, at 300 ug, made up each vaccine dose, with topical imiquimod. This table comes from immunoSEQ multiplex PCR, and its TCRdb copy is limited to in-frame clones, with some not included. The repertoire has just under 80,000 clones, about 91% of them found once; the top ten carry under 0.7%. These receptors have no identified antigens. The specimen comprised PBMCs, sampled from a glioma patient whose treatment included an IDH1 peptide vaccine. The receptors were gathered from a woman in her 50s with glioma.

In this sample, this clone turned up once. This CDR3 reads CASSTGDSNEKLFF. The CDR3 coding sequence is TGCGCCAGCAGCACGGGGGACAGTAATGAAAAACTGTTTTTT. This chain connects TRBV5-1 to TRBJ1-4, with 7 positions matching TRBD1. The length of the CDR3 is 14 residues. J gave up 4 bases and V 4 bases, and 4 bases lay outside the gene matches. Looked up from germline, CDR1 is SGHRS and CDR2 is YFSETQ.

The rearrangement links TRBV7-9 to TRBJ2-3; D call uncertain. In germline, CDR1 is SEHNR, CDR2 FQNEAQ (reference sequence). Trimming stripped 4 bases from V and 6 bases from J, with 11 bases between. The CDR3 spans 13 residues. The CDR3, as DNA: TGTGCCAGCAGCTCCCCGGTAAGGGATACGCAGTATTTT. This encodes CASSSPVRDTQYF.

This CDR3 reads CASSSRGLNYGYTF. The DNA of the CDR3 is TGTGCCAGCAGCTCCAGGGGGTTAAACTATGGCTACACCTTC. The gene calls are TRBV7-2 and TRBJ1-2, with 7 bases that match TRBD1. J gave up 2 bases and V 4 bases, and 4 bases lay outside the gene matches. CDR3 length: 14 amino acids. Germline lookup yields CDR1 SGHTA and CDR2 FQGNSA. The whole variable domain, remainder taken from reference TRBV7-2 and TRBJ1-2, is GAGVSQSPSNKVTEKGKDVELRCDPISGHTALYWYRQSLGQGLEFLIYFQGNSAPDKSGLPSDRFSAERTGGSVSTLTIQRTQQEDSAVYLCASSSRGLNYGYTFGSGTRLTVV.

The chain joins TRBV5-1 to TRBJ1-6; no firm D call. This CDR3 has 16 residues. V gave up 0 bases and J gave up 0 bases, with 7 bases separating them. Germline assignment: CDR1 SGHRS and CDR2 YFSETQ. The CDR3, as DNA: TGCGCCAGCAGCTTGGGCTTGAGCTCCTATAATTCACCCCTCCACTTT. This sequence encodes CASSLGLSSYNSPLHF. The whole variable domain, remainder taken from reference TRBV5-1 and TRBJ1-6, is KAGVTQTPRYLIKTRGQQVTLSCSPISGHRSVSWYQQTPGQGLQFLFEYFSETQRNKGNFPGRFSGRQFSNSRSEMNVSTLELGDSALYLCASSLGLSSYNSPLHFGNGTRLTVT.

The chain links TRBV5-1 to TRBJ2-5, with D perhaps given as TRBD1 or TRBD2 (5 bases each). The CDR3 loop spans 16 amino acids. Germline V gives CDR1 SGHRS, CDR2 YFSETQ. V dropped 4 bases and J dropped 5 bases, with 21 bases sitting between them. The CDR3 here is CASSMGEASLGETQYF. The CDR3 DNA follows: TGCGCCAGCAGCATGGGGGAAGCGTCCCTGGGGGAGACCCAGTACTTC.

J is TRBJ2-1 and V is TRBV7-9; 10 bases match TRBD1. The CDR3 is 15 residues long. Looked up from germline, CDR1 is SEHNR and CDR2 is FQNEAQ (reference sequence). The trim removed 5 bases at V and 5 bases at J, leaving 6 bases unmatched. DNA for the CDR3: TGTGCCAGCAGCACCAGGACAGGGGGGAACAATGAGCAGTTCTTC. Amino acid sequence: CASSTRTGGNNEQFF.

The chain is built from TRBV4-1 and TRBJ2-7, with a weak D call TRBD1 (5 bases). V lost 6 bases, J lost 3 bases, and 12 bases lay in between. Looked up from germline, CDR1 is MGHRA and CDR2 is YSYEKL. The CDR3 is 13 amino acids. The CDR3 DNA follows: TGCGCCAGCAGTCAGGGTCATAACTACGAGCAGTACTTC. This gives the protein CASSQGHNYEQYF.

This rearrangement joins TRBV11-2 to TRBJ2-3; D ambiguous. The CDR3 covers 15 residues. The V end lost 0 bases, the J end lost 8 bases, and 15 bases lay between the germline ends. Germline CDR1 reads SGHAT; CDR2 reads FQNNGV. The CDR3 sequence: CASSLDGGLLITQYF. The CDR3 nucleotides read TGTGCCAGCAGCTTAGATGGCGGTCTTCTAATTACGCAGTATTTT. The full variable domain, with the rest looked up from reference TRBV11-2 and TRBJ2-3, is EAGVAQSPRYKIIEKRQSVAFWCNPISGHATLYWYQQILGQGPKLLIQFQNNGVVDDSQLPKDRFSAERLKGVDSTLKIQPAKLEDSAVYLCASSLDGGLLITQYFGPGTRLTVL.

The genes are TRBV5-6 and TRBJ2-1; D may be TRBD1 (6 bases). Germline V gives CDR1 SGHDT, CDR2 YYEEEE. The CDR3 is 16 residues long. Trimming pared 3 bases from V and 0 bases from J, leaving 13 bases between. Written as DNA, the CDR3 is TGTGCCAGCAGCTGGGACATCCAGAGCTCCTACAATGAGCAGTTCTTC. Its translation: CASSWDIQSSYNEQFF.

CDR3 DNA: TGTGCCAGCAGCTTAAGACTACTAATGAGTGAAAAACTGTTTTTT. Residues: CASSLRLLMSEKLFF. V gene TRBV5-6 combines with J gene TRBJ1-4; D is undetermined. The CDR3 contains 15 residues. CDR1 is SGHDT, CDR2 YYEEEE, per germline. The V end lost 2 bases, the J end lost 7 bases, and 15 bases lay between the germline ends. Complete variable domain (other parts from reference TRBV5-6 and TRBJ1-4): DAGVTQSPTHLIKTRGQQVTLRCSPKSGHDTVSWYQQALGQGPQFIFQYYEEEERQRGNFPDRFSGHQFPNYSSELNVNALLLGDSALYLCASSLRLLMSEKLFFGSGTQLSVL.

This chain joins TRBV6-5 and TRBJ2-5; the match to TRBD1 covers 12 bases. V lost 2 bases and J lost 5; bases outside the gene matches: 6. The CDR3 loop spans 16 amino acids. Looked up from germline, CDR1 is MNHEY and CDR2 is SVGAGI. CDR3 nucleotides: TGTGCCAGCAGTTACACGGGACAGGGGGCTTGGGAGACCCAGTACTTC. Residues: CASSYTGQGAWETQYF.

J is TRBJ2-3 and V is TRBV19; the match to TRBD1 covers 8 bases. Germline values: CDR1 LNHDA, CDR2 SQIVND (reference sequence). Losses at the gene ends were 0 bases for V and 4 bases for J; bases not matched to a gene: 6. The CDR3 has 16 amino acids. The CDR3 DNA follows: TGTGCCAGTAGTATAGAGCCCAGGGGGCTTCCAGATACGCAGTATTTT. Translated: CASSIEPRGLPDTQYF.

The chain combines TRBV7-3 with TRBJ1-2, with D possibly TRBD1 on 6 matching bases. The CDR3 is made up of 13 amino acids. The V end lost 2 bases, the J end lost 5 bases, and 9 bases lay between the germline ends. Per germline, CDR1 SGHTA and CDR2 FQGTGA. The CDR3, as DNA: TGTGCCAGCAGCTTATCACAGGGTTATGGCTACACCTTC. The encoded protein is CASSLSQGYGYTF.

The rearrangement uses TRBV30 and TRBJ1-1; no definite D call. V gave up 2 bases and J gave up 0 bases, with 4 bases separating them. The CDR3 loop spans 12 amino acids. From germline, CDR1 is GTSNPN and CDR2 SVGIG (reference sequence). CDR3 amino acids: CAWSRLNTEAFF. The CDR3 DNA sequence: TGTGCCTGGAGTCGACTGAACACTGAAGCTTTCTTT.

The V gene is TRBV18, the J gene TRBJ2-7, with 10 bases lining up with TRBD1. The CDR3 loop spans 14 amino acids. Germline V gene sequence: CDR1 KGHSH, CDR2 LQKENI. V trimming: 3 bases; J trimming: 3 bases; junction bases outside the gene matches: 2. CDR3 coding DNA: TGTGCCAGCTCACCTCGGACAGGGGGCTACGAGCAGTACTTC. Its protein product is CASSPRTGGYEQYF.

V is TRBV27 and J is TRBJ1-2; D is ambiguous. This CDR3 is 13 amino acids long. Germline CDR1 is MNHEY and CDR2 is SMNVEV (reference sequence). The V end was cut by 4 bases, the J end by 4 bases, with 10 bases between. CDR3: CASSSRGSYGYTF. CDR3 in DNA: TGTGCCAGCAGTTCCCGCGGGAGCTATGGCTACACCTTC.

This clone is a singleton in its sample. V usage is TRBV6-6 and J usage is TRBJ2-4; 7 bases map to TRBD1. The germline V gene has CDR1 MNHNY and CDR2 SVGAGI (reference sequence). J was trimmed by 7 bases and V by 6 bases; bases with no gene match: 12. The CDR3 spans 15 residues. The DNA of the CDR3 is TGTGCCAGCAGCCCACAGGGGATGGGGGAGAACATTCAGTACTTC. As protein: CASSPQGMGENIQYF.

The J gene is TRBJ2-7, the V gene TRBV2; TRBD1 matches at 7 bases. The CDR3 covers 14 residues. Germline trimming cut 6 bases from V and 6 bases from J; bases unmatched to any gene: 11. Per germline, CDR1 SNHLY and CDR2 FYNNEI. In DNA form, the CDR3 reads TGTGCCAGCAGCAAACAGGGGCAAGCCATCGAGCAGTACTTC. This translates into CASSKQGQAIEQYF.

V usage is TRBV29-1 and J usage is TRBJ2-1, with 8 bases identical to TRBD1. Germline trimming cut 3 bases from V and 6 bases from J; bases unmatched to any gene: 7. This CDR3 has 14 amino acids. The germline V gene encodes CDR1 SQVTM and CDR2 ANQGSEA. The CDR3 sequence: CSVDRQGKGNEQFF. CDR3 in DNA: TGCAGCGTTGACCGACAGGGGAAGGGCAATGAGCAGTTCTTC.

This chain joins TRBV4-1 and TRBJ1-2; D is perhaps TRBD1 (5 bases). CDR1 is MGHRA, CDR2 YSYEKL, per germline. Trimming pared 0 bases from V and 10 bases from J, leaving 9 bases between. This CDR3 has 12 residues. The CDR3 nucleotides read TGCGCCAGCAGCCAAGAGTGGGGCGACTACACCTTC. As protein: CASSQEWGDYTF.

V and J are TRBV7-2 and TRBJ1-6; D is perhaps TRBD1 (5 bases). V was pared by 3 bases and J by 8 bases, with 11 bases between. The CDR3 runs to 14 residues. In germline, CDR1 is SGHTA, CDR2 FQGNSA. In DNA form, the CDR3 reads TGTGCCAGCAGCTTCTGGGGGAGAGATTCACCCCTCCACTTT. Translating gives CASSFWGRDSPLHF.

The V call is TRBV19, the J call TRBJ2-6; either TRBD1 or TRBD2 may fit D (6 bases each). Trimming left V 6 bases short and J 0 bases short, with 12 bases between. The CDR3 consists of 16 residues. Per the germline V gene, CDR1 is LNHDA and CDR2 is SQIVND (reference sequence). The CDR3 protein is CASRQGGSSGANVLTF. The DNA of the CDR3 is TGTGCCAGTAGGCAAGGGGGGAGCTCTGGGGCCAACGTCCTGACTTTC.

This chain connects TRBV1 to TRBJ2-7; the table calls TRBD2, which could not be checked here. TRBV1 is a documented pseudogene. The CDR3 is 21 amino acids. The CDR3 DNA sequence: TGCACCAGCAGCCAAACCCCTCCCCCCGCGGGAGGAGCTATGAGCTCCTACGAGCAGTACTTC. Translated: CTSSQTPPPAGGAMSSYEQYF.